Following are 32 T cell receptor beta chains from one sample sequenced in a study of T cells expressing NK-cell markers. TCRdb reprocessed the 5' RACE reads, keeping one entry per CDR3 protein, no DNA. This sample carries about 390,000 distinct CDR3 sequences, with about 10% going to the ten biggest clones. The material sequenced was blood T cells: a sorted CD56 or NKG2C T cell subset, CD4+ or CD8+ T cells, or bulk PBMC T cells (not recorded which). The receptor source for this set is a woman in her forties or fifties in good health.

The rearrangement links TRBV18 to TRBJ2-7; as DNA is missing, the TRBD1 call by TCRdb cannot be tested. This CDR3 is 15 amino acids long. Germline loops: CDR1 KGHSH, CDR2 LQKENI. CDR3 in amino acids: CASSPGQLEFDEQYF.

The V and J genes are TRBV14 and TRBJ2-3; the D call from TCRdb, TRBD2, cannot be confirmed without DNA. The CDR3 runs 20 residues. Germline CDR1 is SGHDN and CDR2 is FVKESK. The CDR3 spells CASSHPTNPHSGTRADTQYF. Looking up the rest from reference TRBV14 and TRBJ2-3 gives the full variable domain: EAGVTQFPSHSVIEKGQTVTLRCDPISGHDNLYWYRRVMGKEIKFLLHFVKESKQDESGMPNNRFLAERTGGTYSTLKVQPAELEDSGVYFCASSHPTNPHSGTRADTQYFGPGTRLTVL.

CDR3 in amino acids: CASSRRTIRDRGASGELFF. The V and J genes are TRBV5-1 and TRBJ2-2; TCRdb lists TRBD1, though no DNA is available to test this call. CDR3 length: 19 amino acids. Germline lookup yields CDR1 SGHRS and CDR2 YFSETQ.

The V gene is TRBV7-9, the J gene TRBJ1-6. This CDR3 comprises 14 residues. CDR1 and CDR2 (germline): SEHNR, FQNEAQ (reference sequence). The CDR3 here is CASSRGGYNSPLHF.

The chain couples TRBV6-2 or TRBV6-3 to TRBJ2-3. This CDR3 has 13 amino acids. Germline lookup yields CDR1 MNHEY and CDR2 SVGEGT. CDR3 region: CASSYSKGDTQYF.

CDR3 residues: CATSGYGATGELFF. The chain uses TRBV24-1 and TRBJ2-2; TCRdb's D gene call, TRBD1, goes unchecked for lack of DNA. Per the germline V gene, CDR1 is KGHDR and CDR2 is SFDVKD. CDR3 length: 14 residues.

The V gene is TRBV29-1, the J gene TRBJ2-1; with no DNA, the TCRdb D assignment of TRBD2 cannot be verified. The CDR3 length is 14 residues. In germline, CDR1 is SQVTM, CDR2 ANQGSEA. CDR3 amino acids: CSVILAETYNEQFF.

This chain connects TRBV29-1 to TRBJ2-1; TCRdb selects TRBD2, and the lack of DNA leaves this call unchecked. The CDR3 loop spans 13 amino acids. The germline CDR1 and CDR2 sequences are SQVTM and ANQGSEA. The CDR3 protein is CSVVLADYNEQFF.

The genes are TRBV29-1 and TRBJ2-3; the D gene TCRdb calls, TRBD2, cannot be checked with no DNA. The CDR3 spans 14 residues. Germline CDR1 and CDR2: SQVTM and ANQGSEA. The CDR3 protein is CSVPGTSGADTQYF.

This chain uses TRBV2 with TRBJ2-6; TCRdb's assignment of TRBD1 cannot be checked, as there is no DNA. Germline loops: CDR1 SNHLY, CDR2 FYNNEI. CDR3 length: 18 amino acids. CDR3 sequence: CASSADRPGNSGANVLTF.

The CDR3 reads CASSQVTSANEQFF. The chain has TRBV14 and TRBJ2-1; the D call of TRBD2 rests on TCRdb alone, since no DNA is present to check it. The CDR3 has 14 residues. The germline V gene encodes CDR1 SGHDN and CDR2 FVKESK.

The rearrangement links TRBV11-3 to TRBJ2-1; checking the TCRdb D call of TRBD2 is not possible without DNA. The CDR3 length is 14 residues. Germline V CDR1 and CDR2: SGHNT, YENEEA. The CDR3 protein is CASSPEAVGTEQFF.

The chain links TRBV5-4 to TRBJ2-7; TCRdb outputs TRBD2, but without DNA this stays unchecked. Germline CDR1 SGHNT, CDR2 YYREEE (reference sequence). This CDR3 comprises 15 residues. The CDR3 sequence is CASSFLAGESYEQYF.

V and J are TRBV7-9 and TRBJ2-1. The CDR3 is made up of 15 amino acids. CDR1 is SEHNR, CDR2 FQNEAQ, per germline (reference sequence). CDR3 residues: CASKIAESSYNEQFF.

This chain connects TRBV5-1 to TRBJ2-5; TCRdb reports TRBD1, a call that lacks DNA to check it against. Germline V gives CDR1 SGHRS, CDR2 YFSETQ. The CDR3 has 16 residues. The CDR3: CASSLFPQGGQETQYF.

This chain joins TRBV10-1 and TRBJ2-1; the TCRdb call, TRBD2, lacks DNA for checking. Germline V gives CDR1 WNHNN, CDR2 SYGVQD (reference sequence). This CDR3 has 15 amino acids. CDR3 amino acids: CASSDSLAGDDEQFF.

CDR3 amino acids: CASTDRTGRAYNSPLHF. The V call is TRBV12-3 or TRBV12-4, the J call TRBJ1-6; the TCRdb D gene call, TRBD1, has no DNA to confirm it. The CDR3 totals 17 residues.

The chain employs TRBV29-1 and TRBJ2-5; TCRdb gives TRBD1 as the D gene, but with no DNA this cannot be confirmed. This CDR3 has 13 residues. Germline CDR1 reads SQVTM; CDR2 reads ANQGSEA. The CDR3 sequence is CSVDLGGRGTQYF.

The CDR3 is CASSSSAVGVGNYGYTF. The chain links TRBV28 to TRBJ1-2. There are 17 residues in the CDR3. Germline CDR1 MDHEN, CDR2 SYDVKM.

V and J are TRBV28 and TRBJ2-1; without DNA, the TCRdb call of TRBD1 cannot be checked. The CDR3 contains 14 residues. Germline CDR1 and CDR2: MDHEN and SYDVKM. CDR3 sequence: CASKGELSYNEQFF.

V is TRBV12-3 or TRBV12-4 and J is TRBJ1-1. The CDR3 sequence is 15 residues long. The CDR3: CASKGRGSANTEAFF.

The V and J genes are TRBV14 and TRBJ2-1. Per the germline V gene, CDR1 is SGHDN and CDR2 is FVKESK. CDR3 length: 18 amino acids. CDR3 amino acids: CASSHLDFGGGSYNEQFF. Full variable domain (missing parts from reference TRBV14 and TRBJ2-1): EAGVTQFPSHSVIEKGQTVTLRCDPISGHDNLYWYRRVMGKEIKFLLHFVKESKQDESGMPNNRFLAERTGGTYSTLKVQPAELEDSGVYFCASSHLDFGGGSYNEQFFGPGTRLTVL.

This chain links TRBV4-1 with TRBJ1-6. The CDR3 runs 13 residues. CDR1 MGHRA and CDR2 YSYEKL come from the germline V gene. The chain's CDR3 is CASSQAGFPPLHF.

CDR3 protein: CAWDREASGSTDTQYF. The chain couples TRBV30 to TRBJ2-3; the D gene TCRdb calls, TRBD2, cannot be checked with no DNA. In germline, CDR1 is GTSNPN, CDR2 SVGIG (reference sequence). The CDR3 loop spans 16 amino acids. The full variable domain, its missing parts supplied by reference TRBV30 and TRBJ2-3, is SQTIHQWPATLVQPVGSPLSLECTVEGTSNPNLYWYRQAAGRGLQLLFYSVGIGQISSEVPQNLSASRPQDRQFILSSKKLLLSDSGFYLCAWDREASGSTDTQYFGPGTRLTVL.

The V call is TRBV10-3, the J call TRBJ1-5; TCRdb indicates TRBD1, and absent DNA this call remains unverified. Germline values: CDR1 ENHRY, CDR2 SYGVKD. The CDR3 covers 18 residues. CDR3 amino acids: CAISDPTGGFGSNQPQHF.

The chain has TRBV11-2 and TRBJ2-7; TCRdb selects TRBD1, and the lack of DNA leaves this call unchecked. This CDR3 contains 14 residues. Germline-derived CDR1 and CDR2 are SGHAT and FQNNGV. CDR3 sequence: CASSRQGAVGEQYF.

This rearrangement joins TRBV20-1 to TRBJ2-1; TCRdb's assignment of TRBD2 cannot be checked, as there is no DNA. The CDR3 contains 15 residues. Germline V lookup: CDR1 DFQATT, CDR2 SNEGSKA (reference sequence). CDR3 sequence reads: CSAPRLAGVNNEQFF.

The V and J genes are TRBV5-6 and TRBJ1-1; TCRdb proposes TRBD1, but this gene call is untestable without DNA. Looked up from germline, CDR1 is SGHDT and CDR2 is YYEEEE. The CDR3 is 14 residues long. This CDR3 is CASTLGGTNTEAFF.

The J gene is TRBJ1-2, the V gene TRBV5-5; as DNA is missing, the TRBD1 call by TCRdb cannot be tested. From germline, CDR1 is SGHKS and CDR2 YYEKEE (reference sequence). The CDR3 length is 12 residues. The CDR3 sequence: CASSLGVAGYTF.

This sequence joins TRBV5-6 and TRBJ1-2; TCRdb's assignment of TRBD1 cannot be checked, as there is no DNA. Germline V CDR1 and CDR2: SGHDT, YYEEEE. The CDR3 consists of 15 residues. CDR3 sequence: CASSPAGQTDYGYTF.

The chain employs TRBV5-5 and TRBJ1-1. CDR3 length equals 14 residues. CDR1 and CDR2 from the germline V gene are SGHKS and YYEKEE (reference sequence). The CDR3 loop reads CASSLGPKSGEAFF.

The genes are TRBV7-6 and TRBJ2-3. The CDR3 extends over 12 amino acids. The germline V gene has CDR1 SGHVS and CDR2 FNYEAQ. CDR3 residues: CASSLVVDTQYF.